A single sample is the source of the 21 T cell receptor beta chains below, sequenced in a study of T-cell reconstitution after alpha-beta-depleted transplantation in children. TCRbeta library construction was performed incorporating unique molecular identifiers. MiXCR was run by TCRdb on the PCR reads, yielding one entry per CDR3 protein. The table shows 250,000 or so distinct CDR3 sequences, with more than 20% occurring only once. Sequencing used PBMCs, mostly from graft donor cells, obtained 360 days after TCRalphabeta/CD19-depleted stem cell transplant. The receptors originated from a female patient aged 2-9 years who had a stem cell transplant for congenital amegakaryocytic thrombocytopenia, so the T cells may come from the graft donor.

This chain uses TRBV11-1 with TRBJ2-7; 9 bases fit TRBD1. V shed 5 bases and J 5 bases; nucleotides not matched to a gene: 4. This CDR3 has 13 residues. The germline CDR1 and CDR2 sequences are SGHAT and FQDESV (reference sequence). DNA of the CDR3: TGTGCCAGCAGCAGGGACAGGGCCCACGAGCAGTACTTC. Its protein product is CASSRDRAHEQYF.

The chain has TRBV20-1 and TRBJ1-6; 8 bases agree with TRBD1. The V segment lost 6 bases and the J segment 3 bases; nucleotides outside the gene matches: 7. Germline V gene sequence: CDR1 DFQATT, CDR2 SNEGSKA (reference sequence). This CDR3 spans 15 amino acids. CDR3 bases: TGCAGTGCCCGACAGGGGCCCAGCTATAATTCACCCCTCCACTTT. Translated, it gives CSARQGPSYNSPLHF.

This clonotype was detected a few times. V usage is TRBV12-3 or TRBV12-4 and J usage is TRBJ2-1, with no clear D. V was clipped by 5 bases and J by 6 bases, with 11 bases between them. The CDR3 has 13 residues. CDR3 sequence (DNA): TGTGCCAGCAGTCCAGTTACCATCAATGAGCAGTTCTTC. This gives the protein CASSPVTINEQFF.

V usage is TRBV27 and J usage is TRBJ2-7, with 12 bases lining up with TRBD2. V was pared by 6 bases and J by 3 bases, with 3 bases of the junction left unmatched. Germline values: CDR1 MNHEY, CDR2 SMNVEV (reference sequence). The CDR3 has 14 amino acids. For the CDR3, the DNA is TGTGCCAGCAGATCGACTAGCGGGGGCTACGAGCAGTACTTC. This translates into CASRSTSGGYEQYF.

This clonotype showed up just a few times. The chain uses TRBV5-1 and TRBJ2-5; D is uncertain. The V end lost 2 bases, the J end lost 5 bases, and 10 bases lay between the germline ends. CDR1 and CDR2 from the germline V gene are SGHRS and YFSETQ. This CDR3 is built from 13 residues. DNA for the CDR3: TGCGCCAGCAGCTTCGCGGTGAGGGAGACCCAGTACTTC. Translation: CASSFAVRETQYF.

V usage is TRBV4-3 and J usage is TRBJ2-1; perhaps TRBD2 as D (5 bases). The CDR3 is 13 residues long. The germline V gene encodes CDR1 LGHNA and CDR2 YSLEER. V dropped 1 base and J dropped 6 bases, with 7 bases sitting between them. As DNA, the CDR3 is TGCGCCAGCAGCCAAGGGACTGTCAATGAGCAGTTCTTC. Protein sequence: CASSQGTVNEQFF.

This clonotype came up a few times. The chain is built from TRBV27 and TRBJ2-7, with D possibly TRBD2 on 6 matching bases. The CDR3 contains 14 residues. CDR1 and CDR2 (germline): MNHEY, SMNVEV (reference sequence). Trimming left V 3 bases short and J 4 bases short, with 13 bases between. The CDR3, as DNA: TGTGCCAGCAGTTTGGGGACTCCCCTATACGAGCAGTACTTC. Its translation: CASSLGTPLYEQYF.

The chain links TRBV12-3 or TRBV12-4 to TRBJ1-1, with TRBD1 matching 7 bases. V shed 4 bases, J shed 3 bases, and the junction held 5 bases outside the gene matches. The CDR3 covers 14 residues. The DNA of the CDR3 is TGTGCCAGCAGTTCCCACAGGGGTGACACTGAAGCTTTCTTT. Its protein product is CASSSHRGDTEAFF.

The chain employs TRBV20-1 and TRBJ2-1; the D is unclear. Germline values: CDR1 DFQATT, CDR2 SNEGSKA (reference sequence). Trimming pared 3 bases from V and 3 bases from J, leaving 15 bases between. The length of the CDR3 is 15 residues. CDR3 nucleotides: TGCAGTGCTAGGCCCGCTGGGCTGTACTACAATGAGCAGTTCTTC. Its protein product is CSARPAGLYYNEQFF.

CDR3 amino acids: CSGRKTGFGTGELFF. The CDR3 DNA reads as TGCAGCGGTCGAAAAACAGGGTTCGGCACCGGGGAGCTGTTTTTT. The chain joins TRBV29-1 to TRBJ2-2, with D maybe TRBD1 (6 bases). The V end was cut by 7 bases, the J end by 4 bases, with 19 bases between. Germline V CDR1 and CDR2: SQVTM, ANQGSEA. This CDR3 contains 15 residues.

The rearrangement links TRBV20-1 to TRBJ2-3; D remains ambiguous. The V and J ends lost 3 bases and 8 bases respectively, with 6 bases between them. The length of the CDR3 is 10 residues. Germline lookup yields CDR1 DFQATT and CDR2 SNEGSKA (reference sequence). The CDR3 region has the DNA TGCAGTGCTAGCCGCGTTACGCAGTATTTT. The encoded protein is CSASRVTQYF.

This clonotype was counted between two and nine times. V usage is TRBV4-2 and J usage is TRBJ2-2; D gene unclear. CDR3 size: 15 residues. CDR1 is LGHNA and CDR2 is YNFKEQ in the germline V gene. The V gene lost 0 bases and the J gene lost 4 bases, with 9 bases spanning the gap. The CDR3 DNA follows: TGTGCCAGCAGCCAAGATAGGCCCTCCACCGGGGAGCTGTTTTTT. As protein: CASSQDRPSTGELFF.

This clonotype appeared a single time. This chain connects TRBV3-1 to TRBJ2-5; 8 nucleotides align to TRBD1. Germline lookup yields CDR1 LGHDT and CDR2 YNNKEL (reference sequence). This CDR3 contains 14 residues. Trimming took 7 bases from V and 2 from J; bases not matched to a gene: 6. The CDR3 sequence: CASTSRGHQETQYF. CDR3 coding DNA: TGTGCCAGCACGAGCAGGGGGCATCAAGAGACCCAGTACTTC.

The chain is built from TRBV20-1 and TRBJ2-7; D uncertain. The CDR3 loop spans 13 amino acids. V was trimmed by 6 bases and J by 0 bases, leaving 12 bases between them. In germline, CDR1 is DFQATT, CDR2 SNEGSKA (reference sequence). Written as DNA, the CDR3 is TGCAGTGCAAAAAACCGATTCTCCTACGAGCAGTACTTC. This encodes CSAKNRFSYEQYF.

V usage is TRBV28 and J usage is TRBJ2-5; the match to TRBD2 covers 9 bases. Trimming took 5 bases from V and 4 from J; bases not matched to a gene: 8. This CDR3 has 15 residues. Germline V gene sequence: CDR1 MDHEN, CDR2 SYDVKM. This chain's CDR3 is CASSRPGLALETQYF. CDR3 DNA sequence: TGTGCCAGCAGTCGACCGGGACTAGCCTTAGAGACCCAGTACTTC.

This chain connects TRBV12-3 or TRBV12-4 to TRBJ2-1; 12 bases agree with TRBD2. The CDR3 sequence is 17 residues long. Trimming removed 5 bases from V and 2 bases from J; junction bases left unmatched: 7. This CDR3 is CASSRTSGKGAYNEQFF. The CDR3 DNA is TGTGCCAGCAGTCGGACTAGCGGGAAGGGGGCCTACAATGAGCAGTTCTTC.

The chain couples TRBV29-1 to TRBJ2-5, with 8 bases identical to TRBD2. The germline V gene encodes CDR1 SQVTM and CDR2 ANQGSEA. With V trimmed by 3 bases and J by 2 bases, 8 bases remained unmatched. The CDR3 runs 15 residues. Here the CDR3 DNA reads TGCAGCGTTGAGGGAATAGCGGGGAATCAAGAGACCCAGTACTTC. This gives the protein CSVEGIAGNQETQYF.

This clonotype was counted a few times. This chain joins TRBV5-1 and TRBJ2-1, with D perhaps TRBD2 (6 bases). Trimming removed 2 bases at V and 4 bases at J, with 16 bases between. The CDR3 covers 16 residues. Germline CDR1 and CDR2: SGHRS and YFSETQ. CDR3 in amino acids: CASSLQLALQYNEQFF. CDR3 DNA sequence: TGCGCCAGCAGCTTACAACTAGCCTTACAATACAATGAGCAGTTCTTC. The whole variable domain, filled in from reference TRBV5-1 and TRBJ2-1, reads KAGVTQTPRYLIKTRGQQVTLSCSPISGHRSVSWYQQTPGQGLQFLFEYFSETQRNKGNFPGRFSGRQFSNSRSEMNVSTLELGDSALYLCASSLQLALQYNEQFFGPGTRLTVL.

The chain couples TRBV28 to TRBJ2-1; D unclear. Trimming removed 6 bases from V and 0 bases from J, with 12 bases in between. Germline assignment: CDR1 MDHEN and CDR2 SYDVKM. This CDR3 spans 15 amino acids. In DNA form, the CDR3 reads TGTGCCAGCAGCCGTACAAAGAGCTCCTACAATGAGCAGTTCTTC. Amino acid sequence: CASSRTKSSYNEQFF.

V and J are TRBV7-8 and TRBJ1-3; D is uncertain. Germline-derived CDR1 and CDR2 are SGHVS and FQNEAQ. The CDR3 runs 11 residues. V was pared by 3 bases and J by 5 bases, with 2 bases between. CDR3: CASSLRNTIYF. CDR3 DNA: TGTGCCAGCAGCTTGAGAAACACCATATATTTT.

The chain uses TRBV6-1 and TRBJ2-5; 9 nucleotides agree with TRBD2. Germline CDR1 MNHNS, CDR2 SASEGT. The length of the CDR3 is 19 residues. V shed 5 bases and J 0 bases; nucleotides not matched to a gene: 16. As DNA, the CDR3 is TGTGCCAGCAGTCGCCGTCGGAAGGTAGCGGGGGAGTACCAAGAGACCCAGTACTTC. Amino acid sequence: CASSRRRKVAGEYQETQYF.